This T cell receptor (beta chain) was identified during a study of T cells after yellow fever vaccination. Turning to the study itself: The authors prepared low-cell-number fractions using SMART-Seq v4 Ultra Low Input. Study-level points and caveats: Booster sampling recovered most clones from primary vaccination (96% CD4, approximately 90% CD8).

Germline CDR1 reads SGHVS; CDR2 reads FQNEAQ. The CDR3 consists of 13 residues. About this clonotype: Its antigen is unknown. At one of its ends the junction is not consistent with the germline gene, which may arise from a read error.

The study made its TCR cDNA through 5'RACE template switching. That step introduced a universal primer site along with UMIs. TCRdb processed the 5' RACE reads anew with MiXCR; each CDR3 protein has one entry. The top ten hold 3% to 3.5% of the sample, which has roughly 320,000 distinct CDR3 sequences, around a tenth seen once. This chain uses TRBV7-8 with TRBJ1-1, with D perhaps matching TRBD1 (5 bases). The sample consisted of CD4+ T cells sorted from PBMCs, taken 45 days after the yellow fever booster vaccination. The receptor's source is a man between 18 and 29 years old who received the YFV17D yellow fever vaccine. The CDR3 bases are TGTGCCAGCAGGTTAGGTGGGGCATCTGAAGCTTTCTTT. It specifies CASRLGGASEAFF.